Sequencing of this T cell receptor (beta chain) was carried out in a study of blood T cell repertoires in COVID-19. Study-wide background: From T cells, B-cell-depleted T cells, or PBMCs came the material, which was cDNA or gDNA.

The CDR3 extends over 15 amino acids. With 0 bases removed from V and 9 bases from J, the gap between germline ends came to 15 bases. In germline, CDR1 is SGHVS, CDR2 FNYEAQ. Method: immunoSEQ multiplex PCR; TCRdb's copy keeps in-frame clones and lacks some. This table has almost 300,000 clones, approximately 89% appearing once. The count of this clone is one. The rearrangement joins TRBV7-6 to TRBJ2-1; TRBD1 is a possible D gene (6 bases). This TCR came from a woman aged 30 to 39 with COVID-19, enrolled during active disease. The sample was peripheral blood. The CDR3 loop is CASSLAILGGLEQFF. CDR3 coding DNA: TGTGCCAGCAGCTTAGCGATCCTAGGGGGTCTTGAGCAGTTCTTC.